This TCR beta chain was captured by sequencing in a study of breast tumors, draining lymph nodes, adjacent tissues. Overall study results and limits: The lymph node origin of tumor T cells was framed as consistent with a hypothesis, not demonstrated. Luminal-like breast cancer showed significantly greater tumor-nontumor repertoire similarity than basal-like breast cancer did. Most tumor T cells seemingly derive from lymph node, then expand in tumor. Tumor repertoires ranked between lymph nodes and nontumor tissue in diversity, with V and J gene preferences.

Samples came from axillary lymph nodes draining the breast cancer. TCRdb independently ran MiXCR on the multiplex PCR reads; one entry per CDR3 protein. The sample yields fewer than 90,000 distinct CDR3 sequences, approximately 31% seen once. Many counts were recorded for this clonotype. What it binds is unknown. The source is a female donor with breast cancer. Some clones in this sample may be carry-over from other donors' samples. Sequences were obtained from axillary lymph node tissue.

The CDR3, as DNA: TGTGCCAGCAGTGAAGGACGGGGCCTTTATAATTCACCCCTCCACTTT. As protein: CASSEGRGLYNSPLHF. The genes are TRBV6-1 and TRBJ1-6; TRBD1 is a possible D gene (5 bases). CDR1 is MNHNS and CDR2 is SASEGT in the germline V gene. V lost 1 base and J 4 bases, leaving 11 bases between the germline ends. This CDR3 spans 16 amino acids.